This note documents a single T cell receptor beta chain sequence. Its antigen is unidentified. Primers used in a second PCR of about 6 to 11 cycles were a sample-barcoded 5' primer and a J-beta primer mix. Using its own MiXCR run on the 5' RACE reads, TCRdb lists one record per CDR3 protein. The table lists roughly 1,500,000 distinct CDR3 sequences, about 31% of them singletons. These data belong to a study of blood T cells in healthy people across ages. The study's findings and limits: Reliance upon unsorted PBMCs precluded definitive naive versus antigen-experienced comparison. Age brought a roughly linear fall in TCR beta diversity measured per million T cells.

Germline-derived CDR1 and CDR2 are DFQATT and SNEGSKA (reference sequence). The CDR3 length is 14 residues. V gave up 3 bases and J gave up 4 bases, with 13 bases separating them. The amount of total RNA extracted per sample was at least 6 micrograms. The sequenced sample consisted of blood. The chain has TRBV20-1 and TRBJ2-1; possibly TRBD1 for D (6 bases). This TCR derives from a woman between 25 and 40 years old in good health. This chain's CDR3 is CSARGTTVYNEQFF. The CDR3 DNA is TGCAGTGCTAGGGGGACAACGGTTTACAATGAGCAGTTCTTC.